This T cell receptor beta chain was profiled in a study of OX40 agonist ivuxolimab in advanced cancers. The study, taken as a whole, reports: No antigen was identified for the clonally expanded peripheral T cells. Average numbers of expanded clones were greater in CD8+ T cells than in CD4+.

The CDR3 covers 12 residues. In germline, CDR1 is LNHNV, CDR2 YYDKDF (reference sequence). V lost 4 bases and J 1 base, leaving 4 bases between the germline ends. The table came from immunoSEQ multiplex PCR; TCRdb's copy has only in-frame clones and leaves some out. The repertoire includes roughly 70,000 clones, 85% of them detected once, and 0.8% to 1% sits in the top ten. Exclusion of a patient followed from autoimmune disease history or systemic immunosuppression. Blood sampling was done at baseline, cycle 4 day 1, and cycle 7 day 1. Concerning this clone: Its specificity is not known.

The chain carries TRBV15 and TRBJ1-1; the D is unclear. This specimen consisted of CD4+ or CD8+ T cells sorted from blood, obtained in a trial of the OX40 agonist ivuxolimab. This receptor was taken from an adult with an advanced solid tumor such as melanoma, head and neck, liver or kidney cancer. For the CDR3, the DNA is TGTGCCACCAGCACAGGGAACACTGAAGCTTTCTTT. Protein: CATSTGNTEAFF.